The present entry profiles one T cell receptor beta chain with its context. Antigen: not known. The length of the CDR3 is 14 residues. V lost 5 bases to trimming and J lost 11 bases, with 21 bases between them. Germline values: CDR1 MNHEY, CDR2 SMNVEV (reference sequence). Method: immunoSEQ multiplex PCR; TCRdb's copy keeps in-frame clones and lacks some. Here the sample spans 2 million to 2.5 million clones, approximately 93% being singletons. This entry is derived from a study of shared clonotypes between healthy human individuals. Study conclusions and caveats: It was the non-shared clonotypes that had lower generation probabilities than clonotypes shared by all four donors. Naive CD4 clonotypes were shared across a few donors at about 5.3%.

J is TRBJ1-1 and V is TRBV27; D is perhaps TRBD1 (5 bases). This TCR was recovered from a man between 18 and 29 years old in good health. Some clones in this sample may be carry-over from other donors' samples. The sequencing input was naive CD4+ T cells from PBMCs. The subset was: CD45RA+ positively selected. The CDR3 coding sequence is TGTGCCAGCAGTGGACGGGGACGTCGATTATGGGCTTTCTTT. The encoded protein is CASSGRGRRLWAFF.